The 21 T cell receptor beta chains presented below share a single source sample, sequenced in a study of shared clonotypes between healthy human individuals (dated by TCRdb to about 2020). CD8 naive samples consisted of CD45RO-negative cells that were positively selected for CCR7, yielding a CD45RA+CCR7+ population without TemRA cells. Receptors were amplified or captured by the immunoSEQ multiplex PCR assay. TCRdb took this table from immuneACCESS and kept in-frame rearrangements with V and J called. Such tables lack part of the clones; where checked against another copy, unresolved V genes explain under half of the gap, and the rest is unexplained. In all, the sample holds millions of clones, and approximately 94% of those were seen once. Together, the top ten hold over 1.5% of the sample. The sample comprised naive CD8+ T cells from PBMCs. Read against the paper, the sample's cell subset or site label means: CD45RA+CCR7+. These TCRs come from a man aged 18-30 years in good health. Some clones in this sample may be carry-over from other donors' samples.

Concerning this clone itself: The junction does not match germline at one end; this may be a read error. The chain combines TRBV5-8 with TRBJ1-2; tentative D call: TRBD1 (6 bases). The germline gives CDR1 SGHTS, CDR2 YDEGEE. The CDR3 runs 11 residues. In DNA, the CDR3 is TGTGCCAGCAGCGTGTATCCGGGACAAAGCTTC. Translated, it gives CASSVYPGQSF.

This clone showed up just once. The gene calls are TRBV13 and TRBJ1-2, with D unresolved. Per germline, CDR1 PRHDT and CDR2 FYEKMQ (reference sequence). V lost 4 bases, J lost 0 bases, and 18 bases lay in between. The CDR3 covers 17 residues. CDR3 DNA: TGTGCCAGCAGCTCTCTCGAGGCGGCAAAAGCTAACTATGGCTACACCTTC. Its protein is CASSSLEAAKANYGYTF.

The V and J genes are TRBV27 and TRBJ1-5, with D unclear. This CDR3 has 17 residues. V dropped 0 bases and J dropped 7 bases, with 19 bases sitting between them. Germline V gives CDR1 MNHEY, CDR2 SMNVEV (reference sequence). This chain's CDR3 is CASSLSVALTGHQPQHF. The DNA for the CDR3 is TGTGCCAGCAGTTTATCAGTGGCCCTCACCGGGCACCAGCCCCAGCATTTT.

Only a few counts were recorded for this clone. J is TRBJ1-1 and V is TRBV12-5; perhaps TRBD1 as D (6 bases). The CDR3 has 13 amino acids. Between the trimmed V and J ends, which lost 4 bases and 4 bases, there was a span of 10 bases. Germline CDR1 is LGHNT and CDR2 is FRNRAP. As DNA, the CDR3 is TGTGCTAGTGGTTCTGGGGGCGGCACTGAAGCTTTCTTT. Its translation is CASGSGGGTEAFF.

This clone was detected once. The gene calls are TRBV11-2 and TRBJ2-7; the D gene is possibly TRBD2 (6 bases). V gave up 4 bases and J gave up 5 bases, with 9 bases separating them. The CDR3 has 12 amino acids. The germline V gene encodes CDR1 SGHAT and CDR2 FQNNGV. CDR3 loop: CASSYPSDEQYF. The CDR3 DNA sequence: TGTGCCAGCAGCTACCCTAGCGACGAGCAGTACTTC.

The chain recombines TRBV2 with TRBJ2-3; 7 positions match TRBD1. The length of the CDR3 is 15 residues. The V segment lost 7 bases and the J segment 1 base; nucleotides outside the gene matches: 8. Per the germline V gene, CDR1 is SNHLY and CDR2 is FYNNEI. The CDR3 spells CASTETGFGTDTQYF. The DNA for the CDR3 is TGTGCCAGCACCGAGACAGGGTTTGGCACAGATACGCAGTATTTT.

The CDR3 DNA reads TGTGCCATCAGTGAGTCGGTTCTCTATGGCTACACCTTC. Amino acid sequence: CAISESVLYGYTF. J is TRBJ1-2 and V is TRBV10-3; D remains ambiguous. This CDR3 is 13 amino acids long. The V end lost 0 bases, the J end lost 4 bases, and 6 bases lay between the germline ends. Germline assignment: CDR1 ENHRY and CDR2 SYGVKD.

The chain couples TRBV25-1 to TRBJ1-1; no firm D call. The CDR3 runs 11 residues. Germline CDR1 reads MGHDK; CDR2 reads SYGVNS. V lost 4 bases and J 7 bases, leaving 7 bases between the germline ends. CDR3 region: CASSVSREAFF. CDR3 DNA sequence: TGTGCCAGCAGTGTGTCACGTGAAGCTTTCTTT.

The chain links TRBV5-1 to TRBJ2-7, with 7 bases aligning to TRBD2. Germline assignment: CDR1 SGHRS and CDR2 YFSETQ. The CDR3 sequence is 15 residues long. V trimming: 3 bases; J trimming: 3 bases; junction bases outside the gene matches: 9. For the CDR3, the DNA is TGCGCCAGCAGCTCAGGACTAGTTTTGGACTACGAGCAGTACTTC. This encodes CASSSGLVLDYEQYF.

The J gene is TRBJ2-1, the V gene TRBV6-5; 7 positions match TRBD2. Per the germline V gene, CDR1 is MNHEY and CDR2 is SVGAGI. V shed 0 bases, J shed 3 bases, and the junction held 2 bases outside the gene matches. CDR3 size: 15 residues. The CDR3 DNA reads as TGTGCCAGCAGTTACTCTAGGGACTACTACAATGAGCAGTTCTTC. Translating it yields CASSYSRDYYNEQFF.

The chain couples TRBV6-1 to TRBJ1-5, with no clear D. Deletions cut 5 bases from V and 3 bases from J, with 14 bases between. CDR1 and CDR2 (germline): MNHNS, SASEGT. CDR3 length equals 15 residues. CDR3 bases: TGTGCCAGCAGTCCTTACAGCCTAATCAATCAGCCCCAGCATTTT. It is translated as CASSPYSLINQPQHF.

The chain couples TRBV10-1 to TRBJ2-1; 8 nucleotides agree with TRBD2. The trim removed 3 bases at V and 3 bases at J, leaving 16 bases unmatched. Germline V gene data show CDR1 as WNHNN and CDR2 as SYGVQD (reference sequence). This CDR3 contains 19 residues. This CDR3 reads CASSDLPLFSGSNYNEQFF. The CDR3 DNA is TGCGCCAGCAGTGATCTACCCCTCTTCAGCGGGAGTAACTACAATGAGCAGTTCTTC.

The rearrangement joins TRBV7-9 to TRBJ1-2, with TRBD1 identical over 9 bases. This CDR3 is 15 amino acids long. The trim removed 5 bases at V and 8 bases at J, leaving 12 bases unmatched. In germline, CDR1 is SEHNR, CDR2 FQNEAQ (reference sequence). The CDR3 here is CASSRSPGTGLGYTF. CDR3 DNA: TGTGCCAGCAGCCGCTCCCCCGGGACAGGGCTGGGCTACACCTTC.

The rearrangement joins TRBV9 to TRBJ2-6; D gene uncertain. Per germline, CDR1 SGDLS and CDR2 YYNGEE. The CDR3 runs 16 residues. The V end lost 6 bases, the J end lost 0 bases, and 13 bases lay between the germline ends. The CDR3 region is CASTRGRRSGANVLTF. CDR3 DNA: TGTGCCAGCACCAGAGGACGGCGCTCTGGGGCCAACGTCCTGACTTTC. Using reference TRBV9 and TRBJ2-6 for the parts outside the CDR3, the full variable domain is DSGVTQTPKHLITATGQRVTLRCSPRSGDLSVYWYQQSLDQGLQFLIQYYNGEERAKGNILERFSAQQFPDLHSELNLSSLELGDSALYFCASTRGRRSGANVLTFGAGSRLTVL.

The gene calls are TRBV19 and TRBJ2-7; either TRBD1 or TRBD2 may fit D (5 bases each). The CDR3 extends over 14 amino acids. In germline, CDR1 is LNHDA, CDR2 SQIVND (reference sequence). Trimming cost V 5 bases and J 5 bases, with 16 bases left between them. The CDR3 here is CASSRDGAIDEQYF. CDR3 nucleotide sequence: TGTGCCAGTAGTCGGGACGGGGCCATCGACGAGCAGTACTTC.

The gene calls are TRBV12-5 and TRBJ2-1; 10 bases are shared with TRBD2. CDR1 and CDR2 (germline): LGHNT, FRNRAP. The CDR3 has 16 residues. V shed 5 bases, J shed 2 bases, and the junction held 6 bases outside the gene matches. The CDR3, as DNA: TGTGCTAGTGGTCTCACTACTAGCGGGGCCTACAATGAGCAGTTCTTC. It encodes CASGLTTSGAYNEQFF.

J is TRBJ1-2 and V is TRBV9; TRBD1 is a possible D gene (6 bases). The CDR3 runs 15 residues. Germline CDR1 and CDR2: SGDLS and YYNGEE. The germline V and J ends were trimmed by 3 bases and 8 bases, with 20 bases remaining between them. CDR3 region: CASSGLKTGSYGYTF. CDR3 in DNA: TGTGCCAGCAGCGGGTTGAAGACAGGTTCTTACGGCTACACCTTC.

This chain links TRBV7-8 with TRBJ2-3; tentatively, D is TRBD2 (6 bases). This CDR3 is 15 amino acids long. The V and J ends lost 8 bases and 0 bases respectively, with 15 bases between them. Germline V gene sequence: CDR1 SGHVS, CDR2 FQNEAQ. The CDR3 sequence is CASCVTRGSTDTQYF. The CDR3 DNA follows: TGTGCCAGCTGCGTGACGCGGGGAAGCACAGATACGCAGTATTTT.

Only one count was recorded for this clone. The gene calls are TRBV7-3 and TRBJ2-3; either TRBD1 or TRBD2 may fit D (7 bases each). Germline V lookup: CDR1 SGHTA, CDR2 FQGTGA. The length of the CDR3 is 15 residues. Trimming shortened V by 5 bases and J by 6 bases, and 18 bases separated the two germline ends. This CDR3 is CASSMTGRVADTQYF. DNA for the CDR3: TGTGCCAGCAGCATGACAGGGAGGGTAGCGGATACGCAGTATTTT.

The chain employs TRBV7-6 and TRBJ2-1; possibly TRBD2 for D (6 bases). Trimming took 5 bases from V and 7 from J, leaving 18 bases between them. The CDR3 loop spans 15 amino acids. CDR1 is SGHVS and CDR2 is FNYEAQ in the germline V gene. The CDR3 DNA reads as TGTGCCAGCAGCGGGGAGCCCGGGAGTAAGAATGAGCAGTTCTTC. Amino acids: CASSGEPGSKNEQFF.

With respect to this clone: In the same sample, other DNA sequences code for this CDR3. The chain recombines TRBV5-1 with TRBJ1-1; no firm D call. The CDR3 is 11 amino acids. CDR1 is SGHRS, CDR2 YFSETQ, per germline. The V gene lost 5 bases and the J gene lost 1 base, with 3 bases spanning the gap. The CDR3 reads CASRGNTEAFF. CDR3 coding DNA: TGCGCCAGCAGGGGGAACACTGAAGCTTTCTTT.